A selection of T cell receptor beta chains follows, all from one sample in a study of T cell clones after liver transplantation. TCRdb's table, derived via immunoSEQ multiplex PCR, lists solely in-frame clones and lacks some. The sample has approximately 55,000 clones; over 55% are singletons. Sequencing was performed on CD4+ T cells from blood, taken about 56 months after liver transplant. These receptor sequences come from a human patient who received a liver transplant. Some T cells may originate from the graft donor. CDR3s include the opening cysteine and the closing phenylalanine or tryptophan. D genes are given only for firm matches. Clone size is given for some rows only: seen once, a few or many times, or a class if the clone is expanded.

D gene,V gene,clone size,J gene,CDR3 protein,CDR3 DNA
-,TRBV11-1,-,TRBJ1-2,CASSLGRSYGYTF,TGTGCCAGCAGCTTAGGTCGCAGTTATGGCTACACCTTC
-,TRBV6-1,once,TRBJ2-2,CAMGNTGELFF,TGTGCCATGGGGAACACCGGGGAGCTGTTTTTT
-,TRBV9,-,TRBJ2-3,CASSPHREGWTDTQYF,TGTGCCAGCAGCCCTCACAGGGAGGGATGGACAGATACGCAGTATTTT
-,TRBV30,-,TRBJ1-4,CAWSDPGTQEKLFF,TGTGCCTGGAGTGACCCCGGGACACAAGAAAAACTGTTTTTT
-,TRBV7-3,-,TRBJ1-6,CASSPRQISNSPLHF,TGTGCCAGCAGCCCCCGACAGATATCGAATTCACCCCTCCACTTT
-,TRBV7-2,-,TRBJ2-6,CASSLTQGTFLRGANVLTF,TGTGCCAGCAGCTTAACCCAGGGGACATTCTTACGTGGGGCCAACGTCCTGACTTTC
-,TRBV28,-,TRBJ1-5,CASNPGSGQPQHF,TGTGCCAGCAACCCAGGGTCGGGTCAGCCCCAGCATTTT
-,TRBV7-2,-,TRBJ2-7,CASSLVAAVSSYEQYF,TGTGCCAGCAGCTTAGTAGCGGCCGTAAGCTCCTACGAGCAGTACTTC
TRBD1,TRBV15,-,TRBJ1-1,CATSSAGGIGLNTEAFF,TGTGCCACCAGCAGTGCAGGGGGGATAGGGTTGAACACTGAAGCTTTCTTT
-,TRBV19,-,TRBJ2-1,CASSMGRDNEQFF,TGTGCCAGTAGTATGGGCAGGGACAATGAGCAGTTCTTC
-,TRBV18,-,TRBJ1-1,CASSPYQNTEAFF,TGTGCCAGCTCACCGTACCAGAACACTGAAGCTTTCTTT
-,TRBV5-4,-,TRBJ2-2,CASSLLTGSGELFF,TGTGCCAGCAGCTTGCTTACAGGATCCGGGGAGCTGTTTTTT
-,TRBV4-1,-,TRBJ2-7,CASARSDKSEQYF,TGCGCCAGCGCGCGGTCGGACAAAAGCGAGCAGTACTTC
-,TRBV5-1,-,TRBJ2-3,CASSTGGTDTQYF,TGCGCCAGCAGCACGGGTGGTACAGATACGCAGTATTTT
TRBD1,TRBV7-9,-,TRBJ1-1,CASSLSGTGEAFF,TGTGCCAGCAGCTTAAGCGGGACAGGGGAAGCTTTCTTT
-,TRBV11-2,-,TRBJ1-4,CASSLVGGREKLFF,TGTGCCAGCAGCTTAGTAGGGGGAAGAGAAAAACTGTTTTTT
-,TRBV30,-,TRBJ1-3,CAWTTGSSRGGNTIYF,TGTGCCTGGACCACAGGTTCCTCACGGGGTGGAAACACCATATATTTT
-,TRBV11-2,few,TRBJ2-7,CASSFQSTSYEQYF,TGTGCCAGCAGCTTCCAGTCCACATCCTACGAGCAGTACTTC
TRBD1,TRBV30,-,TRBJ1-4,CAWSTMTGEKLFF,TGTGCCTGGAGTACCATGACAGGGGAAAAACTGTTTTTT
-,TRBV9,-,TRBJ1-2,CASSPDGPYGYTF,TGTGCCAGCAGCCCAGACGGTCCCTATGGCTACACCTTC
TRBD2,TRBV9,-,TRBJ2-1,CASRLAGGLGEQFF,TGTGCCAGCAGGCTAGCGGGGGGACTCGGTGAGCAGTTCTTC
-,TRBV6-5,-,TRBJ1-6,CASSLQGINNSPLHF,TGTGCCAGCAGTCTACAGGGTATCAATAATTCACCCCTCCACTTT
TRBD1,TRBV7-2,-,TRBJ2-3,CASSLAGQGWDTQYF,TGTGCCAGCAGCTTAGCGGGACAGGGGTGGGATACGCAGTATTTT
-,TRBV11-2,-,TRBJ1-3,CASSPVLAGNTIYF,TGTGCCAGCAGCCCCGTTCTGGCGGGAAACACCATATATTTT
TRBD1,TRBV29-1,-,TRBJ2-1,CSVPTDRGAYNEQFF,TGCAGCGTCCCTACTGACAGGGGAGCATACAATGAGCAGTTCTTC
-,TRBV6-1,few,TRBJ1-2,CASSEGRGGEGYTF,TGTGCCAGCAGTGAAGGTCGGGGGGGGGAAGGCTACACCTTC
-,TRBV28,-,TRBJ1-2,CASSLSGGSVVRTF,TGTGCCAGCAGTTTATCTGGGGGATCGGTGGTAAGAACCTTC
-,TRBV6-5,-,TRBJ2-3,CASTPGRGLRTQYF,TGTGCCAGCACCCCCGGCAGGGGATTGCGAACGCAGTATTTT
-,TRBV10-3,-,TRBJ1-2,CALATESYGYTF,TGTGCCCTTGCGACGGAGAGCTATGGCTACACCTTC
-,TRBV18,-,TRBJ1-3,CASSPPVRSSGNTIYF,TGTGCCAGCTCACCACCGGTGCGGAGCTCTGGAAACACCATATATTTT
-,TRBV5-5,-,TRBJ2-7,CASSLSAGRSYEQYF,TGTGCCAGCAGCTTGTCGGCAGGGAGAAGCTACGAGCAGTACTTC
-,TRBV7-9,-,TRBJ1-1,CASSLNPRFGEGSTEAFF,TGTGCCAGCAGCTTAAATCCACGGTTCGGCGAAGGGAGCACTGAAGCTTTCTTT
TRBD1,TRBV7-9,-,TRBJ2-1,CASSSLYHRGSYNEQFF,TGTGCCAGCAGCTCCCTTTATCACAGGGGCTCCTACAATGAGCAGTTCTTC
-,TRBV6-1,medium-sized,TRBJ1-2,CASSGEHHTF,TGTGCCAGCAGTGGCGAGCACCACACCTTC
-,TRBV15,-,TRBJ2-7,CATSRDRALNWQYF,TGTGCCACCAGCAGAGATCGGGCCCTAAACTGGCAGTACTTC
-,TRBV11-1,-,TRBJ1-6,CASSEGREYSPLHF,TGTGCCAGCAGCGAGGGGAGGGAATATTCACCCCTCCACTTT
TRBD1,TRBV6-1,-,TRBJ2-7,CASRLGQVAGNEQYF,TGTGCCAGCAGGTTGGGACAGGTCGCCGGGAATGAGCAGTACTTC
-,TRBV7-9,-,TRBJ1-4,CASSLYQGEEKLFF,TGTGCCAGCAGCTTATACCAGGGAGAAGAAAAACTGTTTTTT
-,TRBV7-9,-,TRBJ2-7,CAGGDGPFPQYF,TGTGCCGGGGGTGACGGTCCCTTTCCTCAGTACTTC
TRBD1,TRBV5-1,-,TRBJ2-1,CASSFNPFSSGGRGPGNEQFF,TGCGCCAGCAGCTTCAACCCCTTCTCTTCAGGGGGCCGGGGGCCAGGCAATGAGCAGTTCTTC
-,TRBV9,once,TRBJ2-3,CASSVRGHGSMVPDTQYF,TGTGCCAGCAGCGTGCGTGGACACGGTTCGATGGTTCCAGATACGCAGTATTTT
-,TRBV4-2,-,TRBJ1-2,CASSPTTGEGYTF,TGTGCCAGCAGCCCAACCACGGGGGAGGGCTACACCTTC
-,TRBV28,-,TRBJ1-5,CASSSQGYSNQPQHF,TGTGCCAGCAGTTCCCAGGGTTATAGCAATCAGCCCCAGCATTTT
-,TRBV5-6,-,TRBJ1-2,CASSSGVGGLRYTF,TGTGCCAGCAGCTCGGGGGTCGGAGGGTTGCGATACACCTTC
-,TRBV5-8,once,TRBJ1-3,CASSLVRERNTIYF,TGTGCCAGCAGCTTGGTCAGGGAGAGGAACACCATATATTTT